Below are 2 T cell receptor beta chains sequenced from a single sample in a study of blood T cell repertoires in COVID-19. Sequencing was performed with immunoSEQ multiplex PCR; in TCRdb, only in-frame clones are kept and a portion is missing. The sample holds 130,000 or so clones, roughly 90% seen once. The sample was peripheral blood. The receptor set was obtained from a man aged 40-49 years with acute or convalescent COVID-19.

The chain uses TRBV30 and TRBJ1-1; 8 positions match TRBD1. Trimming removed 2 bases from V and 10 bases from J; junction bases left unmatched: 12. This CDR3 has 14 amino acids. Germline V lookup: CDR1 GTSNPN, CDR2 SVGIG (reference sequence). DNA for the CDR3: TGTGCCTGGAGTCGGGGCAGGGGGCTTGAAAGAGCTTTCTTT. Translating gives CAWSRGRGLERAFF. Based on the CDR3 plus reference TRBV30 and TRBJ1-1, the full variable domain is SQTIHQWPATLVQPVGSPLSLECTVEGTSNPNLYWYRQAAGRGLQLLFYSVGIGQISSEVPQNLSASRPQDRQFILSSKKLLLSDSGFYLCAWSRGRGLERAFFGQGTRLTVV.

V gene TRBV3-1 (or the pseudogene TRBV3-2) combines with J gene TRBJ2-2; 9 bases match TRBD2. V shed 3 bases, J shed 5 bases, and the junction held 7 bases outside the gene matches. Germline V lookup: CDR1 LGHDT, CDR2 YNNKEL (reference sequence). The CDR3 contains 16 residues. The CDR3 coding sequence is TGTGCCAGCAGCCATCTTAGCGGGAGCGGGACCGGGGAGCTGTTTTTT. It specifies CASSHLSGSGTGELFF.